Shown below are 29 T cell receptor beta chains from a single sample sequenced in a study of regulatory T cells in long-lasting Graves disease. The time point: newly diagnosed GD, antithyroid drugs for less than 3 months. The TCR library used RNA extracted from PBMCs. Arm-PCR of CDR3 regions with iRepertoire HTBI primers generated TCR beta libraries. TCRdb itself ran the multiplex PCR reads through MiXCR, one entry per CDR3 protein. The data show 200,000 to 250,000 distinct CDR3 sequences, with around 21% seen just once and around 13% held by the top ten. The specimen was peripheral blood mononuclear cells (PBMCs), collected at new diagnosis, from a patient treated with antithyroid drugs. The receptors derive from a female donor with Graves disease.

This clonotype was counted many times. The rearrangement uses TRBV29-1 and TRBJ1-2; D remains unclear. The germline gives CDR1 SQVTM, CDR2 ANQGSEA. The CDR3 is 11 residues long. The V end was cut by 3 bases, the J end by 2 bases, with 4 bases between. The CDR3 sequence is CSVETNYGYTF. Here the CDR3 DNA reads TGCAGCGTTGAGACCAACTATGGCTACACCTTC.

Worth noting for this clonotype: This may be a read error: a much more frequent sequence differs by one nucleotide. The CDR3 does not end in the conserved phenylalanine or tryptophan, so this is likely a read error. The rearrangement links TRBV4-1 to TRBJ1-5; D not certain. Germline values: CDR1 MGHRA, CDR2 YSYEKL. This CDR3 contains 13 residues. Trimming cost V 6 bases and J 1 base, with 7 bases left between them. CDR3 region: CASRKDSNQPQHS. CDR3 DNA sequence: TGCGCCAGCAGAAAGGACAGCAATCAGCCCCAGCATTCT.

This clonotype was seen ten or more times. The chain employs TRBV6-1 and TRBJ1-6; D perhaps matches TRBD1 (6 bases). Germline CDR1 is MNHNS and CDR2 is SASEGT. With 6 bases removed from V and 8 bases from J, the gap between germline ends came to 11 bases. This CDR3 is 13 amino acids long. In nucleotides, the CDR3 is TGTGCCAGCAGACAGGGAGGGGATTCACCCCTCCACTTT. Its translation: CASRQGGDSPLHF.

The chain links TRBV2 to TRBJ2-5, with 9 bases aligning to TRBD1. The V gene end was trimmed by 7 bases and the J gene end by 0 bases; junction bases not matched to a gene: 6. Germline values: CDR1 SNHLY, CDR2 FYNNEI. The length of the CDR3 is 15 residues. Here the CDR3 DNA reads TGTGCCAGCAATCGGGGACAGGGACACCAAGAGACCCAGTACTTC. Protein sequence: CASNRGQGHQETQYF.

There are a few counts of this clonotype. The rearrangement joins TRBV4-3 to TRBJ2-3; D remains ambiguous. The CDR3 has 15 residues. Germline assignment: CDR1 LGHNA and CDR2 YSLEER. V dropped 0 bases and J dropped 1 base, with 8 bases sitting between them. Here the CDR3 reads CASSQDPRRTDTQYF. CDR3 sequence (DNA): TGCGCCAGCAGCCAAGATCCCAGGCGCACAGATACGCAGTATTTT.

There are many counts of this clonotype. The rearrangement links TRBV5-1 to TRBJ2-3; 9 positions agree with TRBD1. Trimming at V came to 4 bases and at J to 1 base, leaving 4 bases not matched to a gene. Per germline, CDR1 SGHRS and CDR2 YFSETQ. The CDR3 length is 15 residues. The CDR3 spells CASSPRTGGTDTQYF. In DNA form, the CDR3 reads TGCGCCAGCAGCCCCCGGACAGGGGGCACAGATACGCAGTATTTT.

This clonotype was observed at least ten times. This chain uses TRBV3-1 with TRBJ1-3; unclear D gene. Germline assignment: CDR1 LGHDT and CDR2 YNNKEL (reference sequence). Trimming stripped 5 bases from V and 7 bases from J, with 12 bases between. The CDR3 is 13 amino acids. The CDR3 bases are TGTGCCAGCAGCGAATTATCAGACAACACCATATATTTT. This sequence encodes CASSELSDNTIYF.

A remark on this clonotype: The likely explanation is a read error, given a far larger clone one base away. The chain carries TRBV11-3 and TRBJ1-1; TRBD1 agrees at 7 bases. Looked up from germline, CDR1 is SGHNT and CDR2 is YENEEA. The CDR3 totals 14 residues. CDR3 nucleotide sequence: TGTGCCAGCAGGGCAGGGGGGTTGAACACTGAAGCTCTCTTT. It specifies CASRAGGLNTEALF.

As concerns this clonotype: Since a much larger clone is just one base distant, this may be a read error. This sequence joins TRBV10-3 and TRBJ1-5; TRBD1 matches at 9 bases. The germline V gene has CDR1 ENHRY and CDR2 SYGVKD. CDR3 length equals 13 residues. CDR3 nucleotide sequence: TGTGCCAGCAATCGGGACAGGGCACAGCCCAAGCATTTT. Residues: CASNRDRAQPKHF.

This clonotype has a count of ten or more. This chain connects TRBV27 to TRBJ2-2, with TRBD2 matching 10 bases. The V gene's germline CDR1 is MNHEY and CDR2 SMNVEV (reference sequence). The CDR3 extends over 14 amino acids. V lost 4 bases, J lost 5 bases, and 1 base stayed unmatched. In DNA, the CDR3 is TGTGCCAGCAGTTATAGCGGGAGGACCGGGGAGCTGTTTTTT. Translation: CASSYSGRTGELFF.

This clonotype was counted many times. The junction departs from germline at one end; a sequencing error may be responsible. The rearrangement links TRBV5-1 to TRBJ2-7, with TRBD1 matching over 7 bases. The CDR3 is 12 residues long. Germline values: CDR1 SGHRS, CDR2 YFSETQ. The CDR3 is CASSEDRDEQYF. CDR3 nucleotides: TGTGCCAGCAGCGAAGACAGGGACGAGCAGTACTTC.

With regard to this clonotype: This may stem from a read error, because a much larger clone lies one nucleotide away. The CDR3 does not end in the conserved phenylalanine or tryptophan, so this is likely a read error. This chain connects TRBV11-2 to TRBJ1-2; tentatively, D is TRBD1 (5 bases). Germline lookup yields CDR1 SGHAT and CDR2 FQNNGV. Trimming cost V 5 bases and J 5 bases, with 15 bases left between them. This CDR3 comprises 14 residues. In nucleotides, the CDR3 is TGTGCCAGCAGCCCCGCCGGGGGGTGGTATGGCTACACCCTC. Protein sequence: CASSPAGGWYGYTL.

Worth noting for this clonotype: Just one base apart from a much larger clone, this may be a read error. V gene TRBV28 combines with J gene TRBJ2-7; TRBD2 matches 11 bases. Trimming at V came to 8 bases and at J to 11 bases, leaving 20 bases not matched to a gene. The CDR3 runs 16 residues. Germline CDR1 reads MDHEN; CDR2 reads SYDVKM. CDR3 region: CASGPRRSGSGRAKYF. CDR3 nucleotides: TGTGCCAGCGGTCCCCGAAGATCGGGTAGCGGGAGGGCCAAGTACTTC.

Comment on this clonotype: A far bigger clonotype differs at one base, so this is likely a read error. The chain is built from TRBV7-2 and TRBJ2-4; 11 bases map to TRBD2. The tail of the sequence fits TRBJ2-1 better, so the J call may be wrong. There are 17 residues in the CDR3. The germline V gene encodes CDR1 SGHTA and CDR2 FQGNSA. The CDR3 reads CASSLVSLAGGGSEQFF. The CDR3 region has the DNA TGTGCCAGCAGCTTAGTGAGTCTAGCGGGGGGCGGGAGTGAGCAGTTCTTC.

In this sample, this clonotype turned up a few times. This chain links TRBV5-4 with TRBJ2-5, with 9 bases fitting TRBD1. Trimming cost V 4 bases and J 0 bases; bases outside gene matches: 4. CDR1 SGHNT and CDR2 YYREEE come from the germline V gene (reference sequence). The CDR3 totals 15 residues. The chain's CDR3 is CASSPGTGNQETQYF. The DNA of the CDR3 is TGTGCCAGCAGCCCGGGGACAGGGAACCAAGAGACCCAGTACTTC.

J is TRBJ1-1 and V is TRBV2, with 8 bases aligning to TRBD1. The CDR3 is made up of 17 amino acids. Germline CDR1 and CDR2: SNHLY and FYNNEI. Unmatched junction bases numbered 12, after V lost 6 bases and J lost 0 bases. The chain's CDR3 is CASRSGTGPHMNTEAFF. CDR3 DNA: TGTGCCAGCAGGTCCGGGACAGGACCACACATGAACACTGAAGCTTTCTTT.

This clonotype was observed many times. The J gene is TRBJ2-1, the V gene TRBV20-1; the D is unclear. CDR3 length: 14 amino acids. CDR1 and CDR2 from the germline V gene are DFQATT and SNEGSKA (reference sequence). V shed 0 bases and J shed 8 bases, with 14 bases lying between them. CDR3 DNA: TGCAGTGCTAGAGACGGGTCTAGTGGATATGAGCAGTTCTTC. Its translation: CSARDGSSGYEQFF.

This clonotype showed up just a few times. The chain uses TRBV6-1 and TRBJ2-2; 9 nucleotides match TRBD2. This CDR3 is 17 amino acids long. Per germline, CDR1 MNHNS and CDR2 SASEGT. With 0 bases clipped from V and 4 bases from J, the junction kept 6 bases outside the gene matches. The CDR3 sequence is CASSEAQGRGGTGELFF. In DNA, the CDR3 is TGTGCCAGCAGTGAAGCTCAGGGGCGGGGGGGCACCGGGGAGCTGTTTTTT.

With respect to this clonotype: Possible read error: a much larger clone is one base away. The chain uses TRBV6-1 and TRBJ1-2, with D unresolved. This CDR3 has 13 residues. Germline loops: CDR1 MNHNS, CDR2 SASEGT. Written as DNA, the CDR3 is TGTGCCAACAGTGAATACCCAGGAAGCGGCTACACCTTC. Amino acids: CANSEYPGSGYTF.

This clonotype was seen just once. This may arise from a read error, as a much more abundant clone is one base away. This chain uses TRBV18 with TRBJ2-3; no reliable D call. This CDR3 is 14 amino acids long. Trimming cost V 8 bases and J 4 bases, with 16 bases left between them. Germline CDR1 reads KGHSH; CDR2 reads LQKENI. CDR3 in DNA: TGTGCCAGCCACCGAGAGATGGCTTCAGATACGCAGTATTTT. Protein: CASHREMASDTQYF.

CDR3 DNA sequence: TGTGCCAGCAGCTTGTGGGGGGCAACGGGGGGCTACACCTTC. The encoded protein is CASSLWGATGGYTF. The rearrangement links TRBV7-2 to TRBJ1-2, with TRBD1 as a possible D gene (6 bases). This CDR3 comprises 14 residues. V was clipped by 3 bases and J by 8 bases, with 16 bases between them. Germline lookup yields CDR1 SGHTA and CDR2 FQGNSA.

This chain joins TRBV7-2 and TRBJ2-5, with 7 nucleotides matching TRBD2. The CDR3 sequence is 17 residues long. Germline CDR1 is SGHTA and CDR2 is FQGNSA. V lost 1 base to trimming and J lost 5 bases; unmatched junction nucleotides: 13. The DNA of the CDR3 is TGTGCCAGCAGCTTAGAGGGTGGCGGGTCGCGGGGGGAGACCCAGTACTTC. The encoded protein is CASSLEGGGSRGETQYF.

This clonotype was picked up many times. The chain links TRBV6-2 or TRBV6-3 to TRBJ2-5; the D gene is possibly TRBD2 (5 bases). The CDR3 extends over 15 amino acids. Germline-derived CDR1 and CDR2 are MNHEY and SVGEGT. V was shortened by 0 bases and J by 4 bases, with 12 bases between the two germline ends. The CDR3 sequence: CASSYSKGRGETQYF. DNA of the CDR3: TGTGCCAGCAGTTACTCGAAGGGTCGGGGAGAGACCCAGTACTTC.

This clonotype was recorded at least ten times. A single base is all that separates this from a far larger clone, so a read error is likely. CDR3 sequence (DNA): TGTGCCTGGATGGGTCCGGGACAGGGAACCCCCTACGAGCAGTTCTTC. Protein sequence: CAWMGPGQGTPYEQFF. V and J are TRBV30 and TRBJ2-1, with TRBD1 identical over 9 bases. This CDR3 is built from 16 residues. V gave up 4 bases and J gave up 10 bases; unmatched junction bases: 17. CDR1 is GTSNPN, CDR2 SVGIG, per germline (reference sequence).

This clonotype was counted ten times or more. J is TRBJ2-1 and V is TRBV29-1, with 10 bases matching TRBD2. V was pared by 7 bases and J by 6 bases, with 12 bases of the junction left unmatched. The V gene's germline CDR1 is SQVTM and CDR2 ANQGSEA. The CDR3 consists of 15 residues. The CDR3 is CSGGQISGGPNEQFF. DNA for the CDR3: TGCAGCGGAGGCCAAATTAGCGGGGGGCCCAATGAGCAGTTCTTC.

The table lists this clonotype with a count of one. This may arise from a read error, as a much more abundant clone is one base away. This sequence joins TRBV10-3 and TRBJ1-1; D is ambiguous. In germline, CDR1 is ENHRY, CDR2 SYGVKD. V lost 5 bases, J lost 6 bases, and 13 bases lay in between. The CDR3 covers 13 residues. The chain's CDR3 is CAISYSSQAEAFF. The CDR3 region has the DNA TGTGCCATCAGTTACTCGAGCCAGGCTGAAGCTTTCTTT.

The chain uses TRBV6-1 and TRBJ1-1; D not certain. V was trimmed by 7 bases and J by 4 bases, leaving 7 bases between them. Germline assignment: CDR1 MNHNS and CDR2 SASEGT. This CDR3 spans 11 amino acids. The CDR3 DNA is TGTGCCAGCACCCATCCCACTGAAGCTTTCTTT. Its protein product is CASTHPTEAFF.

In this sample, this clonotype turned up many times. V is TRBV28 and J is TRBJ2-1; 11 nucleotides line up with TRBD2. The V and J ends lost 4 bases and 3 bases, in that order; junction bases with no gene match: 5. Per the germline V gene, CDR1 is MDHEN and CDR2 is SYDVKM. This CDR3 has 16 residues. The CDR3 DNA sequence: TGTGCCAGCAGTTCGCAACTAGCGGGGGACTACAATGAGCAGTTCTTC. This translates into CASSSQLAGDYNEQFF.

This sequence joins TRBV12-3 or TRBV12-4 and TRBJ2-1; a weak D match, TRBD2 (5 bases). The length of the CDR3 is 13 residues. V shed 5 bases and J shed 3 bases, with 8 bases lying between them. CDR3 sequence (DNA): TGTGCCAGCAGTGACCGGGACTACAATGAGCAGTTCTTC. Translated: CASSDRDYNEQFF.